Shown below are 28 T cell receptor beta chains from a single sample sequenced in a study of T cells in Graves' hyperthyroidism and ophthalmopathy. RNA transcripts were the template for amplifying TCR beta CDR3 regions. An initial round of RT-PCR targeting the TCR CDR3 relied on the HTBI primer set. One entry per CDR3 protein, called by TCRdb with MiXCR from the multiplex PCR reads. Of a few hundred thousand distinct CDR3 sequences listed, 20% to 25% are singletons. Sequencing was performed on blood. These TCRs come from a man aged 50-60 years with Graves' hyperthyroidism.

The chain employs TRBV29-1 and TRBJ2-1; D is unclear. Trimming removed 7 bases at V and 1 base at J, with 11 bases between. The germline V gene has CDR1 SQVTM and CDR2 ANQGSEA. There are 13 residues in the CDR3. This CDR3 is CSGLLISYNEQFF. CDR3 bases: TGCAGCGGCCTACTGATTTCCTACAATGAGCAGTTCTTC.

The gene calls are TRBV24-1 and TRBJ2-2, with unresolved D. V shed 2 bases and J shed 1 base, with 10 bases lying between them. The CDR3 contains 16 residues. Germline V CDR1 and CDR2: KGHDR, SFDVKD. This CDR3 is CATSDSLAENTGELFF. The CDR3 DNA reads as TGTGCCACCAGTGATTCCCTGGCGGAGAACACCGGGGAGCTGTTTTTT.

Points on this clonotype: A read error may produce the germline difference seen at one junction end. The rearrangement uses TRBV7-9 and TRBJ1-1; 7 bases agree with TRBD1. The CDR3 is 15 residues long. Germline-derived CDR1 and CDR2 are SEHNR and FQNEAQ (reference sequence). CDR3 coding DNA: TGTGCCAGCAGCTACCTGGGACAGACCAACACTGAAGGTTTCTTT. Its translation is CASSYLGQTNTEGFF.

This clonotype has a count of ten or more. This chain links TRBV25-1 with TRBJ2-3; 7 bases align to TRBD1. The V and J ends lost 2 bases and 3 bases, in that order; junction bases with no gene match: 2. The CDR3 runs to 14 residues. Germline-derived CDR1 and CDR2 are MGHDK and SYGVNS. CDR3 loop: CASSEEGATDTQYF. The CDR3 DNA is TGTGCCAGCAGTGAAGAGGGGGCAACAGATACGCAGTATTTT.

CDR3 in DNA: TGCAGTGCTAGCACTGGCCGGACAGGGAACAACGAGCAGTACTTC. Encoded protein: CSASTGRTGNNEQYF. The V and J genes are TRBV20-1 and TRBJ2-7, with TRBD1 identical over 8 bases. The V gene end was trimmed by 3 bases and the J gene end by 5 bases; junction bases not matched to a gene: 12. Germline V gene data show CDR1 as DFQATT and CDR2 as SNEGSKA (reference sequence). The CDR3 consists of 15 residues.

This clonotype came up many times. Relative to the germline gene, one junction end is altered; a read error may explain this. V gene TRBV7-9 combines with J gene TRBJ2-5; weak D call: TRBD2 (6 bases). CDR1 and CDR2 (germline): SEHNR, FQNEAQ (reference sequence). The CDR3 has 16 residues. CDR3 amino acids: CASSLALGGIMETQYF. The CDR3, as DNA: TGTGCCAGCAGCCTAGCACTCGGCGGGATTATGGAGACCCAGTACTTC.

V and J are TRBV18 and TRBJ2-3; tentative D call: TRBD2 (5 bases). CDR1 and CDR2 from the germline V gene are KGHSH and LQKENI. There are 12 residues in the CDR3. Trimming left V 6 bases short and J 7 bases short, with 11 bases between. The CDR3 DNA follows: TGTGCCAGCTCTCGTCCGGGGAATACGCAGTATTTT. Translation gives CASSRPGNTQYF.

This clonotype has more than one count but fewer than ten. The chain combines TRBV20-1 with TRBJ1-2; D is ambiguous. The germline CDR1 and CDR2 sequences are DFQATT and SNEGSKA (reference sequence). The V gene lost 2 bases and the J gene lost 7 bases, with 14 bases spanning the gap. The CDR3 sequence is 13 residues long. In DNA, the CDR3 is TGCAGTGCTAGAATCAGAGAAATCCCTGGCTACACCTTC. This translates into CSARIREIPGYTF.

J is TRBJ2-1 and V is TRBV7-3, with 8 bases aligning to TRBD2. The CDR3 is 15 residues long. CDR1 is SGHTA, CDR2 FQGTGA, per germline. Germline trimming cut 9 bases from V and 6 bases from J; bases unmatched to any gene: 13. Written as DNA, the CDR3 is TGTGCCAGTTCCCTCCGGGGGGGGTCATTCAATGAGCAGTTCTTC. Amino acids: CASSLRGGSFNEQFF.

This clonotype showed up many times. Mismatch with germline at one junction end may stem from a read error. Here the CDR3 DNA reads TGCGCCAGCAGCTTACAGGGGTCCGAGCAGTACTTC. It translates to CASSLQGSEQYF. J is TRBJ2-7 and V is TRBV6-1; 7 nucleotides align to TRBD1. Germline assignment: CDR1 MNHNS and CDR2 SASEGT. The CDR3 runs 12 residues.

This clonotype turned up a few times. This chain uses TRBV6-1 with TRBJ2-1; the match to TRBD2 covers 13 bases. Germline CDR1 is MNHNS and CDR2 is SASEGT. The CDR3 sequence is 14 residues long. Unmatched junction bases numbered 3, after V lost 7 bases and J lost 6 bases. DNA for the CDR3: TGTGCCAGCACCGGGACTAGCGGGGCCAATGAGCAGTTCTTC. This encodes CASTGTSGANEQFF.

The sample holds many counts of this clonotype. V usage is TRBV7-9 and J usage is TRBJ2-5; TRBD1 might be the D (5 bases). Germline CDR1 reads SEHNR; CDR2 reads FQNEAQ (reference sequence). The CDR3 covers 15 residues. Between the trimmed V and J ends, which lost 5 bases and 4 bases, there was a span of 17 bases. CDR3 loop: CASSPPNDSGETQYF. The DNA of the CDR3 is TGTGCCAGCAGCCCCCCGAACGACAGTGGAGAGACCCAGTACTTC.

Only a few counts were recorded for this clonotype. This sequence joins TRBV7-2 and TRBJ2-7, with TRBD2 matching over 14 bases. The V gene end was trimmed by 6 bases and the J gene end by 1 base; junction bases not matched to a gene: 5. This CDR3 has 16 residues. Per germline, CDR1 SGHTA and CDR2 FQGNSA. Here the CDR3 reads CASRSTSGRGSYEQYF. The CDR3 DNA reads TGTGCCAGCAGGTCGACTAGCGGGAGGGGATCCTACGAGCAGTACTTC.

The rearrangement links TRBV5-4 to TRBJ2-7; 10 bases are a match to TRBD2. CDR1 and CDR2 from the germline V gene are SGHNT and YYREEE (reference sequence). This CDR3 has 15 residues. V trimming: 7 bases; J trimming: 3 bases; junction bases outside the gene matches: 10. In DNA form, the CDR3 reads TGTGCCAGCGGCCCGCAGGCTAGCGGGGGCTACGAGCAGTACTTC. Encoded protein: CASGPQASGGYEQYF.

This clonotype was counted ten times or more. The chain uses TRBV27 and TRBJ2-1; 8 bases line up with TRBD2. The CDR3 length is 15 residues. From germline, CDR1 is MNHEY and CDR2 SMNVEV (reference sequence). V shed 7 bases, J shed 4 bases, and the junction held 9 bases outside the gene matches. The CDR3 loop is CASMPAGVGYNEQFF. The CDR3 coding sequence is TGTGCCAGCATGCCAGCGGGAGTAGGGTACAATGAGCAGTTCTTC.

The rearrangement links TRBV4-1 to TRBJ1-1; D is ambiguous. Germline values: CDR1 MGHRA, CDR2 YSYEKL. This CDR3 has 14 residues. Trimming cost V 0 bases and J 10 bases, with 15 bases left between them. The CDR3 spells CASSQDLGADLAFF. As DNA, the CDR3 is TGCGCCAGCAGCCAAGATTTGGGTGCAGATCTAGCTTTCTTT.

This clonotype was detected only a few times. The gene calls are TRBV12-3 or TRBV12-4 and TRBJ2-2; TRBD2 agrees at 7 bases. Germline trimming cut 0 bases from V and 0 bases from J; bases unmatched to any gene: 4. CDR3 length: 17 residues. CDR3 nucleotide sequence: TGTGCCAGCAGTTTAGCCCCGGGACTAACGAACACCGGGGAGCTGTTTTTT. Translated: CASSLAPGLTNTGELFF.

The chain carries TRBV20-1 and TRBJ2-5; D is perhaps TRBD1 (6 bases). Trimming removed 1 base from V and 1 base from J, with 16 bases in between. The CDR3 has 16 amino acids. CDR1 is DFQATT, CDR2 SNEGSKA, per germline (reference sequence). The CDR3: CSARGGAGDPQETQYF. For the CDR3, the DNA is TGCAGTGCTAGAGGAGGGGCAGGGGATCCCCAAGAGACCCAGTACTTC.

This clonotype was counted between two and nine times. V is TRBV6-1 and J is TRBJ2-7; D perhaps matches TRBD2 (6 bases). Trimming removed 5 bases from V and 6 bases from J, with 11 bases in between. CDR1 MNHNS and CDR2 SASEGT come from the germline V gene. The CDR3 runs to 12 residues. This chain's CDR3 is CASSQVGGEQYF. The CDR3 coding sequence is TGTGCCAGCAGTCAAGTCGGGGGCGAGCAGTACTTC.

The J gene is TRBJ2-1, the V gene TRBV3-1, with TRBD2 matching 10 bases. This CDR3 has 13 amino acids. Germline lookup yields CDR1 LGHDT and CDR2 YNNKEL (reference sequence). V shed 8 bases and J 9 bases; nucleotides not matched to a gene: 7. CDR3 sequence: CASGLAVAGEQFF. In DNA form, the CDR3 reads TGTGCCAGCGGACTAGCGGTAGCAGGTGAGCAGTTCTTC.

This clonotype was seen a handful of times. The chain uses TRBV6-2 or TRBV6-3 and TRBJ2-5, with a possible D match to TRBD1 (6 bases). The CDR3 totals 14 residues. The germline V gene encodes CDR1 MNHEY and CDR2 SVGEGT. The CDR3 nucleotides are TGTGCTAGCGTACAGGGCGGCAGAGGGGAGACCCAGTACTTC. Its translation: CASVQGGRGETQYF.

The V gene is TRBV5-1, the J gene TRBJ1-5; the match to TRBD1 covers 9 bases. V lost 3 bases to trimming and J lost 3 bases; unmatched junction nucleotides: 4. The CDR3 runs 15 residues. From germline, CDR1 is SGHRS and CDR2 YFSETQ. CDR3 bases: TGCGCCAGCAGCTGGGGGGACAGGGACAATCAGCCCCAGCATTTT. Translation: CASSWGDRDNQPQHF.

This clonotype was observed once. The genes are TRBV6-5 and TRBJ1-2; 9 bases fit TRBD1. V gave up 0 bases and J gave up 8 bases; unmatched junction bases: 4. The CDR3 loop spans 14 amino acids. Germline-derived CDR1 and CDR2 are MNHEY and SVGAGI. As DNA, the CDR3 is TGTGCCAGCAGTTACTCGGGACAGGGAAAAGGCTACACCTTC. Translation: CASSYSGQGKGYTF.

The table lists this clonotype with many counts. This chain links TRBV28 with TRBJ2-7, with 14 bases fitting TRBD2. V lost 6 bases to trimming and J lost 2 bases; unmatched junction nucleotides: 12. Germline values: CDR1 MDHEN, CDR2 SYDVKM. The CDR3 loop spans 18 amino acids. DNA of the CDR3: TGTGCCAGCAGAGTACCGGGACTAGCGGGAGAACTCACCTACGAGCAGTACTTC. This gives the protein CASRVPGLAGELTYEQYF.

J is TRBJ2-2 and V is TRBV11-1, with D tentatively TRBD2 (5 bases). This CDR3 is built from 16 residues. Trimming took 2 bases from V and 0 from J, leaving 10 bases between them. From germline, CDR1 is SGHAT and CDR2 FQDESV (reference sequence). CDR3 loop: CASSLLRGSNTGELFF. In nucleotides, the CDR3 is TGTGCCAGCAGCTTATTGCGCGGGTCGAACACCGGGGAGCTGTTTTTT.

This clonotype was recorded a few times. This chain links TRBV29-1 with TRBJ1-1; D gene unclear. The CDR3 is 11 residues long. CDR1 SQVTM and CDR2 ANQGSEA come from the germline V gene. V dropped 3 bases and J dropped 9 bases, with 11 bases sitting between them. This CDR3 is CSVDFSYKAFF. CDR3 DNA: TGCAGCGTTGATTTCAGCTATAAAGCTTTCTTT.

The chain uses TRBV5-1 and TRBJ2-1, with TRBD2 identical over 11 bases. Trimming at V came to 4 bases and at J to 2 bases, leaving 5 bases not matched to a gene. The CDR3 runs to 16 residues. CDR1 is SGHRS and CDR2 is YFSETQ in the germline V gene. The CDR3 loop reads CASSTSGSVPYNEQFF. The CDR3 bases are TGCGCCAGCAGCACTAGCGGGAGTGTACCCTACAATGAGCAGTTCTTC.

The sample holds a few counts of this clonotype. The gene calls are TRBV7-9 and TRBJ1-2; D call uncertain. The ends were cut back, 7 bases at V and 6 bases at J, with 24 bases in the middle. CDR3 length: 16 amino acids. The germline CDR1 and CDR2 sequences are SEHNR and FQNEAQ (reference sequence). The CDR3 spells CASNPMRGRSYDGYTF. The CDR3, as DNA: TGTGCCAGCAACCCGATGCGGGGAAGGAGCTACGATGGCTACACCTTC.